This T cell receptor beta chain was obtained from a study of blood T cell repertoires in COVID-19. The method was immunoSEQ multiplex PCR; TCRdb's version includes in-frame clones alone and lacks a portion of them. Here the sample spans some 190,000 clones, roughly 88% being singletons. The CDR3 sequence is 13 residues long. The V segment lost 5 bases and the J segment 4 bases; nucleotides outside the gene matches: 4. The age range of participants was 18 to 89 years, with residence in about two dozen US areas. The chain uses TRBV12-3 or TRBV12-4 and TRBJ1-2; 7 positions agree with TRBD1. The sequence derives from a man between 40 and 49 years old with acute COVID-19. Sequencing input: PBMCs or T cells enriched from blood (not recorded which). CDR3 in amino acids: CASSGRQGYGYTF. The CDR3 coding sequence is TGTGCCAGCAGTGGAAGACAGGGCTATGGCTACACCTTC.